The 28 T cell receptor beta chains reported below all come from one sample, sequenced in a study of cytomegalovirus exposure and HLA in healthy donors. TCRdb keeps only in-frame clones here, not all; method: immunoSEQ multiplex PCR. The repertoire holds tens of thousands of clones, with roughly 95% as singletons. The sequenced sample consisted of PBMCs. Receptors originate from a woman younger than 30 in good health and CMV-seropositive.

The CDR3 DNA reads TGCAGCGCCCTCGTATACGCGGACAGGGTGAACACTGAAGCTTTCTTT. Encoded protein: CSALVYADRVNTEAFF. The V gene is TRBV29-1, the J gene TRBJ1-1; 8 bases line up with TRBD1. Germline CDR1 reads SQVTM; CDR2 reads ANQGSEA. After removal of 7 bases from V and 0 bases from J, the junction contained 13 bases not matched to a gene. This CDR3 region has 16 residues.

The chain joins TRBV5-4 to TRBJ1-2; a weak D match, TRBD1 (5 bases). V lost 0 bases and J lost 4, with 13 bases in between. CDR1 is SGHNT, CDR2 YYREEE, per germline (reference sequence). The CDR3 totals 15 residues. CDR3 region: CASSLDRGLGYGYTF. CDR3 in DNA: TGTGCCAGCAGCTTGGATAGGGGACTGGGCTATGGCTACACCTTC.

The chain employs TRBV6-5 and TRBJ1-1; 7 nucleotides match TRBD1. The CDR3 contains 15 residues. CDR1 and CDR2 from the germline V gene are MNHEY and SVGAGI. The V gene end was trimmed by 5 bases and the J gene end by 3 bases; junction bases not matched to a gene: 9. The CDR3 DNA reads TGTGCCAGCAGTGGTACAGGGGAGCTTTACACTGAAGCTTTCTTT. Protein: CASSGTGELYTEAFF.

The chain combines TRBV6-5 with TRBJ2-7; 7 nucleotides align to TRBD2. Germline CDR1 reads MNHEY; CDR2 reads SVGAGI. The ends lost 2 bases at V and 2 bases at J; junction bases unmatched: 3. The CDR3 runs 14 residues. CDR3 sequence (DNA): TGTGCCAGCAGTTACGGGGGGGAGGCCTACGAGCAGTACTTC. Translation gives CASSYGGEAYEQYF.

The chain combines TRBV6-1 with TRBJ2-7, with D possibly being TRBD2 (6 bases). The germline V gene has CDR1 MNHNS and CDR2 SASEGT. V lost 2 bases to trimming and J lost 6 bases, with 23 bases between them. The CDR3 covers 17 residues. The CDR3 loop reads CASSEFYRSGGAGEQYF. The CDR3 coding sequence is TGTGCCAGCAGTGAATTTTATCGGTCAGGAGGGGCTGGCGAGCAGTACTTC.

The V and J genes are TRBV30 and TRBJ1-6, with 8 bases aligning to TRBD1. V was clipped by 3 bases and J by 4 bases; unmatched bases: 8. This CDR3 contains 16 residues. Germline CDR1 reads GTSNPN; CDR2 reads SVGIG (reference sequence). The CDR3 spells CAWRPDRGRYNSPLHF. DNA of the CDR3: TGTGCCTGGAGACCAGACAGGGGAAGGTATAATTCACCCCTCCACTTT. Combining the CDR3 with reference TRBV30 and TRBJ1-6 gives the whole variable domain SQTIHQWPATLVQPVGSPLSLECTVEGTSNPNLYWYRQAAGRGLQLLFYSVGIGQISSEVPQNLSASRPQDRQFILSSKKLLLSDSGFYLCAWRPDRGRYNSPLHFGNGTRLTVT.

The chain uses TRBV30 and TRBJ2-7; 8 bases fit TRBD1. V lost 5 bases, J lost 2 bases, and 2 bases stayed unmatched. The CDR3 runs to 12 residues. CDR1 GTSNPN and CDR2 SVGIG come from the germline V gene (reference sequence). CDR3 nucleotide sequence: TGTGCCTGGGGACAGGGTACCTACGAGCAGTACTTC. The encoded protein is CAWGQGTYEQYF. The complete variable domain, with remaining parts taken from reference TRBV30 and TRBJ2-7, reads SQTIHQWPATLVQPVGSPLSLECTVEGTSNPNLYWYRQAAGRGLQLLFYSVGIGQISSEVPQNLSASRPQDRQFILSSKKLLLSDSGFYLCAWGQGTYEQYFGPGTRLTVT.

The chain carries TRBV9 and TRBJ1-2, with TRBD1 matching over 7 bases. Germline V CDR1 and CDR2: SGDLS, YYNGEE. Germline trimming cut 0 bases from V and 5 bases from J; bases unmatched to any gene: 4. The CDR3 has 14 amino acids. The CDR3 region has the DNA TGTGCCAGCAGCGTAGAAGGGACAGATTATGGCTACACCTTC. This gives the protein CASSVEGTDYGYTF.

This sequence joins TRBV7-8 and TRBJ2-7, with a tentative D call TRBD1 (6 bases). The CDR3 contains 14 residues. V gave up 5 bases and J gave up 5 bases, with 16 bases separating them. Germline loops: CDR1 SGHVS, CDR2 FQNEAQ. This CDR3 reads CASSPHRDEDEQYF. CDR3 in DNA: TGTGCCAGCAGCCCGCACAGGGATGAGGACGAGCAGTACTTC.

V gene TRBV27 combines with J gene TRBJ2-7; maybe TRBD2 (7 bases). With 0 bases removed from V and 2 bases from J, the gap between germline ends came to 14 bases. The V gene's germline CDR1 is MNHEY and CDR2 SMNVEV (reference sequence). The CDR3 is made up of 16 amino acids. In DNA form, the CDR3 reads TGTGCCAGCAGTTTATCGGGGGGGCGGGATACCTACGAGCAGTACTTC. Translated: CASSLSGGRDTYEQYF.

This rearrangement joins TRBV27 to TRBJ2-7; 7 bases fit TRBD2. Germline V gene sequence: CDR1 MNHEY, CDR2 SMNVEV (reference sequence). Trimming removed 4 bases from V and 7 bases from J; junction bases left unmatched: 16. The length of the CDR3 is 16 residues. CDR3 in amino acids: CASSSLPGLLPQEQYF. DNA for the CDR3: TGTGCCAGCAGTTCACTCCCGGGACTACTCCCTCAGGAGCAGTACTTC.

V usage is TRBV27 and J usage is TRBJ2-7; 8 bases line up with TRBD2. The length of the CDR3 is 15 residues. The V segment lost 5 bases and the J segment 9 bases; nucleotides outside the gene matches: 15. CDR1 and CDR2 from the germline V gene are MNHEY and SMNVEV (reference sequence). This CDR3 is CASSPAQVSGIPQYF. The CDR3 DNA reads TGTGCCAGCAGTCCCGCCCAAGTTAGCGGGATACCGCAGTACTTC.

V is TRBV2 and J is TRBJ2-3; no clear D gene. Germline values: CDR1 SNHLY, CDR2 FYNNEI. The CDR3 is made up of 14 amino acids. V was cut by 4 bases and J by 0 bases, with 8 bases left in between. In nucleotides, the CDR3 is TGTGCCAGCAGTGTGACGGGTAGCACAGATACGCAGTATTTT. Amino acids: CASSVTGSTDTQYF.

V gene TRBV27 combines with J gene TRBJ2-1; D is perhaps TRBD2 (6 bases). This CDR3 comprises 18 residues. Germline CDR1 is MNHEY and CDR2 is SMNVEV (reference sequence). V gave up 4 bases and J gave up 0 bases, with 19 bases separating them. The DNA of the CDR3 is TGTGCCAGCAGTTGGGAACCGCCGGGACTTAGCTCCTACAATGAGCAGTTCTTC. It specifies CASSWEPPGLSSYNEQFF.

V gene TRBV15 combines with J gene TRBJ2-7; TRBD2 agrees at 7 bases. Trimming removed 8 bases from V and 4 bases from J; junction bases left unmatched: 5. The CDR3 loop spans 12 amino acids. The germline V gene has CDR1 LNHNV and CDR2 YYDKDF (reference sequence). CDR3 bases: TGTGCCACCCGCGGTAGCGGGTACGAGCAGTACTTC. It is translated as CATRGSGYEQYF.

The V and J genes are TRBV10-3 and TRBJ2-5; D gene uncertain. Germline lookup yields CDR1 ENHRY and CDR2 SYGVKD. This CDR3 spans 12 amino acids. V lost 2 bases, J lost 11 bases, and 12 bases lay in between. This chain's CDR3 is CAISEPHREQYF. In nucleotides, the CDR3 is TGTGCCATCAGTGAGCCCCATCGAGAGCAGTACTTC.

This chain joins TRBV15 and TRBJ1-5; weak D call: TRBD1 (5 bases). The CDR3 runs 15 residues. Trimming stripped 0 bases from V and 7 bases from J, with 13 bases between. The germline CDR1 and CDR2 sequences are LNHNV and YYDKDF (reference sequence). Here the CDR3 DNA reads TGTGCCACCAGCAGAGATCTCCAGGGTGGACAGCCCCAGCATTTT. Translation: CATSRDLQGGQPQHF.

The chain joins TRBV5-4 to TRBJ1-1, with 10 positions matching TRBD1. The CDR3 length is 15 residues. V trimming: 4 bases; J trimming: 2 bases; junction bases outside the gene matches: 5. Germline-derived CDR1 and CDR2 are SGHNT and YYREEE (reference sequence). This CDR3 reads CASSPQTGGNTEAFF. Here the CDR3 DNA reads TGTGCCAGCAGCCCACAGACAGGGGGCAACACTGAAGCTTTCTTT.

The V and J genes are TRBV14 and TRBJ2-4, with TRBD2 matching 12 bases. V lost 1 base to trimming and J lost 8 bases; unmatched junction nucleotides: 0. Germline CDR1 SGHDN, CDR2 FVKESK. CDR3 size: 14 residues. CDR3 bases: TGTGCCAGCAGCCAAGGACTAGCGGGAGACATTCAGTACTTC. It yields the protein CASSQGLAGDIQYF. The whole variable domain, remainder taken from reference TRBV14 and TRBJ2-4, is EAGVTQFPSHSVIEKGQTVTLRCDPISGHDNLYWYRRVMGKEIKFLLHFVKESKQDESGMPNNRFLAERTGGTYSTLKVQPAELEDSGVYFCASSQGLAGDIQYFGAGTRLSVL.

The gene calls are TRBV30 and TRBJ2-7; D uncertain. Trimming took off 2 bases at V and 4 bases at J, with 9 bases between the two ends. Germline V gene sequence: CDR1 GTSNPN, CDR2 SVGIG (reference sequence). The length of the CDR3 is 12 residues. The CDR3 spells CAWSLGSYEQYF. In DNA, the CDR3 is TGTGCCTGGAGTCTGGGCTCGTACGAGCAGTACTTC. Combining the CDR3 with reference TRBV30 and TRBJ2-7 gives the whole variable domain SQTIHQWPATLVQPVGSPLSLECTVEGTSNPNLYWYRQAAGRGLQLLFYSVGIGQISSEVPQNLSASRPQDRQFILSSKKLLLSDSGFYLCAWSLGSYEQYFGPGTRLTVT.

The gene calls are TRBV5-1 and TRBJ2-1; 8 bases agree with TRBD2. The germline V gene has CDR1 SGHRS and CDR2 YFSETQ. The CDR3 runs to 16 residues. J lost 0 bases, V lost 4 bases, and 6 bases had no gene match. CDR3 DNA sequence: TGCGCCAGCAGCAGTCAAGCGGGGGTCTCCTACAATGAGCAGTTCTTC. Translating gives CASSSQAGVSYNEQFF.

The chain combines TRBV5-1 with TRBJ2-2; D ambiguous. This CDR3 is 13 amino acids long. Germline V gene lookup returns CDR1 SGHRS and CDR2 YFSETQ. Trimming removed 0 bases at V and 4 bases at J, with 4 bases between. The DNA of the CDR3 is TGCGCCAGCAGCTTGGAGCTCACCGGGGAGCTGTTTTTT. The encoded protein is CASSLELTGELFF. The variable domain in full, with the rest retrieved from reference TRBV5-1 and TRBJ2-2, is KAGVTQTPRYLIKTRGQQVTLSCSPISGHRSVSWYQQTPGQGLQFLFEYFSETQRNKGNFPGRFSGRQFSNSRSEMNVSTLELGDSALYLCASSLELTGELFFGEGSRLTVL.

The V and J genes are TRBV1 and TRBJ2-7; no check of the table's D call, TRBD1, against the DNA was made. TRBV1 is described as a pseudogene. CDR3 length: 18 amino acids. In DNA, the CDR3 is TGCACCAGCAGCACCAACTACGGGACAGTGAGCGGAAGAATGGAGCAGTACTTC. Encoded protein: CTSSTNYGTVSGRMEQYF.

The chain joins TRBV11-2 to TRBJ2-1, with 7 bases lining up with TRBD1. Trimming removed 4 bases from V and 10 bases from J; junction bases left unmatched: 10. CDR1 and CDR2 from the germline V gene are SGHAT and FQNNGV. The CDR3 length is 14 residues. The CDR3 protein is CASSSLTGRREQFF. CDR3 DNA: TGTGCCAGCAGCTCTCTGACAGGGCGGCGAGAGCAGTTCTTC.

V gene TRBV10-1 combines with J gene TRBJ2-7; the D is unclear. The ends were cut back, 0 bases at V and 3 bases at J, with 3 bases in the middle. Germline V gene data show CDR1 as WNHNN and CDR2 as SYGVQD (reference sequence). The CDR3 loop spans 12 amino acids. CDR3 amino acids: CASSESLYEQYF. In DNA form, the CDR3 reads TGCGCCAGCAGTGAGTCCCTCTACGAGCAGTACTTC.

J is TRBJ2-5 and V is TRBV6-6; 7 nucleotides agree with TRBD2. V lost 6 bases, J lost 4 bases, and 11 bases stayed unmatched. The V gene's germline CDR1 is MNHNY and CDR2 SVGAGI (reference sequence). The CDR3 contains 15 residues. The CDR3 loop reads CASRREGLSGETQYF. CDR3 nucleotide sequence: TGTGCCAGCAGGAGGGAGGGGCTCTCGGGAGAGACCCAGTACTTC.

J is TRBJ2-7 and V is TRBV5-1; 16 nucleotides line up with TRBD2. Trimming cost V 0 bases and J 6 bases; bases outside gene matches: 6. Germline CDR1 and CDR2: SGHRS and YFSETQ. There are 17 residues in the CDR3. In nucleotides, the CDR3 is TGCGCCAGCAGCTTGGACGGGACTAGCGGGAGGGGGGGCGAGCAGTACTTC. This encodes CASSLDGTSGRGGEQYF.

The V and J genes are TRBV27 and TRBJ1-3; D may be TRBD1 (5 bases). The CDR3 consists of 19 residues. V lost 2 bases to trimming and J lost 0 bases, with 20 bases between them. Germline values: CDR1 MNHEY, CDR2 SMNVEV (reference sequence). CDR3 in DNA: TGTGCCAGCAGTTTAAGGGGCGGCAGAAAAACCTTCTCTGGAAACACCATATATTTT. It translates to CASSLRGGRKTFSGNTIYF.